Below are 10 T cell receptor delta chains sequenced from a single sample in a study of Vδ1+ human thymocytes (dated 2018 in TCRdb). What the work shows at the level of the full study, not this receptor alone: The thymic TRG and TRD repertoires appeared highly polyclonal, with Gaussian CDR3 length distributions, in contrast to the oligoclonal repertoires of peripheral blood.

The sequencer listed for this sample is Illumina MiSeq. RNA extraction was carried out with the RNeasy mini kit, and reverse transcription was then done using Superscript III. CDR3 amplicons were produced by multiplex PCR using pooled V-gene forward primers and a constant-region reverse primer with Illumina adaptor overhangs. Clone calls in TCRdb were regenerated from the public reads with CATT, after which identical DNA sequences shared one row. For this sample the table gives around 24,000 delta-chain clones, of which 25% to 30% were detected only once. Roughly 1.6% of the sample lies in the top ten. These receptors have no known antigen. The sequenced material came from Vdelta1+ gamma-delta thymocytes from the thymus. The cell subset or site label corresponds to: FACS-sorted CD3+ TCRalphabeta- TCRVdelta1+ TCRVdelta2- thymocytes. Receptors originate from a boy younger than two who had congenital heart surgery.

This chain connects TRDV1 to TRDJ1; D tentatively fits TRDD2 or TRDD3 (9 bases each). V was pared by 1 base and J by 3 bases, with 27 bases between. Germline V gene lookup returns CDR1 TSWWSYY and CDR2 QGS. This CDR3 comprises 20 residues. CDR3 in DNA: TGTGCTCTTGGGGAACGGGTCCTTCCTACGGGGATACGGGGGTCCGATAAACTCATCTTT. Translation gives CALGERVLPTGIRGSDKLIF.

A remark on this clone: Other DNA variants within this sample encode the same CDR3. The rearrangement links TRDV1 to TRDJ1; TRDD3 might be the D (6 bases). Germline values: CDR1 TSWWSYY, CDR2 QGS. The CDR3 sequence is 18 residues long. V lost 2 bases to trimming and J lost 2 bases, with 21 bases between them. This chain's CDR3 is CALGEVALGDRGTDKLIF. DNA of the CDR3: TGTGCTCTTGGGGAAGTGGCCCTTGGGGATCGAGGGACCGATAAACTCATCTTT.

This chain connects TRDV1 to TRDJ1; 8 positions agree with TRDD3. The V segment lost 1 base and the J segment 0 bases; nucleotides outside the gene matches: 22. CDR1 TSWWSYY and CDR2 QGS come from the germline V gene. This CDR3 is built from 22 residues. The DNA of the CDR3 is TGTGCTCTTGGGGAACCACTCAAACACTTTCTAAGGGGGATAGGGGACACCGATAAACTCATCTTT. It yields the protein CALGEPLKHFLRGIGDTDKLIF.

A note on this clone: A single base separates this from a much larger clone, so it may be a read error. Distinct nucleotide sequences in the sample also encode this CDR3. V usage is TRDV1 and J usage is TRDJ1, with 12 bases matching TRDD3. Trimming took 9 bases from V and 4 from J; bases not matched to a gene: 18. This CDR3 contains 18 residues. Germline loops: CDR1 TSWWSYY, CDR2 QGS. The CDR3: CALGLFVLGDTSNDKLIF. The DNA for the CDR3 is TGTGCTCTCGGACTCTTTGTACTGGGGGATACCAGTAACGATAAACTCATCTTT.

The gene calls are TRDV1 and TRDJ1; maybe TRDD2 (6 bases). The V gene lost 3 bases and the J gene lost 3 bases, with 26 bases spanning the gap. This CDR3 has 19 residues. From germline, CDR1 is TSWWSYY and CDR2 QGS. CDR3 residues: CALGDRPSYSRILPDKLIF. The CDR3 DNA reads as TGTGCTCTTGGGGACCGGCCCTCCTACTCGCGGATATTACCCGATAAACTCATCTTT.

Note on this clone: Different DNA sequences within this sample yield the same CDR3. The chain has TRDV1 and TRDJ1; TRDD2 might be the D (6 bases). Between the trimmed V and J ends, which lost 1 base and 0 bases, there was a span of 18 bases. CDR3 length: 18 amino acids. Germline V gene sequence: CDR1 TSWWSYY, CDR2 QGS. DNA of the CDR3: TGTGCTCTTGGGGAACGAAGTCCTACGACGGGGTACACCGATAAACTCATCTTT. Translated: CALGERSPTTGYTDKLIF.

Regarding this clone: With only one base between it and a far larger clone, this is likely a read error. The chain couples TRDV2 to TRDJ1; TRDD3 agrees at 12 bases. Germline-derived CDR1 and CDR2 are GEAIGNYY and EKD. The CDR3 loop spans 16 amino acids. V was pared by 6 bases and J by 8 bases, with 15 bases of the junction left unmatched. In DNA, the CDR3 is TGTGCCTGTACCCATGAGCTACTGGGGGATACTTCGAAACTCATCTTT. Translating it yields CACTHELLGDTSKLIF.

J is TRDJ1 and V is TRDV1, with 9 bases matching TRDD3. The germline V gene encodes CDR1 TSWWSYY and CDR2 QGS. The CDR3 consists of 21 residues. V lost 3 bases and J lost 5; bases outside the gene matches: 25. The CDR3 sequence: CALGDSSLPPYWGTRGDKLIF. The CDR3 nucleotides are TGTGCTCTTGGGGATTCCTCTCTTCCTCCTTACTGGGGGACACGAGGGGATAAACTCATCTTT.

The chain couples TRDV1 to TRDJ1; D call uncertain. The CDR3 totals 16 residues. Per the germline V gene, CDR1 is TSWWSYY and CDR2 is QGS. The V gene lost 4 bases and the J gene lost 3 bases, with 18 bases spanning the gap. CDR3 sequence reads: CALGANRDSNPDKLIF. The CDR3 nucleotides read TGTGCTCTTGGGGCTAACAGGGACTCAAACCCCGATAAACTCATCTTT.

The sample holds a few counts of this clone. The gene calls are TRDV1 and TRDJ1; 11 bases fit TRDD3. Germline V gives CDR1 TSWWSYY, CDR2 QGS. J lost 0 bases, V lost 5 bases, and 8 bases had no gene match. The CDR3 is 17 residues long. The CDR3, as DNA: TGTGCTCTTGGGTGGGGGATACGAGGTATGTACACCGATAAACTCATCTTT. This encodes CALGWGIRGMYTDKLIF.